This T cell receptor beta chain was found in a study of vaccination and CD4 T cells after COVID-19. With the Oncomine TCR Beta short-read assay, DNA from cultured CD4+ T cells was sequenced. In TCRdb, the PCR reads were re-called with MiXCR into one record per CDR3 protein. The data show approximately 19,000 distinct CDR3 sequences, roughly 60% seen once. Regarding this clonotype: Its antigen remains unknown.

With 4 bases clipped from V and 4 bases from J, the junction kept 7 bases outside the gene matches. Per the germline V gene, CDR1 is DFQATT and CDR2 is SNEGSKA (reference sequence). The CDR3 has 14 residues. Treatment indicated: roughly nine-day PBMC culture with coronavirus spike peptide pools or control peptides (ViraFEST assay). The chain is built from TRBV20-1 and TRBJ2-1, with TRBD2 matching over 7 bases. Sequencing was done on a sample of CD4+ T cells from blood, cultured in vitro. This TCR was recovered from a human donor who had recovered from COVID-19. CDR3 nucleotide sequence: TGCAGTGCTAACCGGGACTACCCGTACAATGAGCAGTTCTTC. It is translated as CSANRDYPYNEQFF.